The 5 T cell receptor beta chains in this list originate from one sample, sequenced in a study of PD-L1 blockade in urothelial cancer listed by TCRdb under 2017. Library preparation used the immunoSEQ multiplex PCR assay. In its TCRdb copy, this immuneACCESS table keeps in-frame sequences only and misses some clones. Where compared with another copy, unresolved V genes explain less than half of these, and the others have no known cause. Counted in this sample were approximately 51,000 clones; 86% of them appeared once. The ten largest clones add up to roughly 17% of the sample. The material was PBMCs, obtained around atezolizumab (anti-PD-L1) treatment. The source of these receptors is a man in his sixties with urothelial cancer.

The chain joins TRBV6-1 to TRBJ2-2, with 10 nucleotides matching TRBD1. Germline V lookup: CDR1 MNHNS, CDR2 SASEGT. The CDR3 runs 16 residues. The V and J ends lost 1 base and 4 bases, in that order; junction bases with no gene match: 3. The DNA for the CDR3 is TGTGCCAGCAGTGAAGGAGGACAGGGGGTCACCGGGGAGCTGTTTTTT. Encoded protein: CASSEGGQGVTGELFF.

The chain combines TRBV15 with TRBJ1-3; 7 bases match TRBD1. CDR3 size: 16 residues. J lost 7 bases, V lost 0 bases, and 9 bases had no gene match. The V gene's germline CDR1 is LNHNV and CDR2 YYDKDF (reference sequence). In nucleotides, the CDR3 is TGTGCCACCAGCAGAGACCCGACAGGGCTTTCCAACACCATATATTTT. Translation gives CATSRDPTGLSNTIYF.

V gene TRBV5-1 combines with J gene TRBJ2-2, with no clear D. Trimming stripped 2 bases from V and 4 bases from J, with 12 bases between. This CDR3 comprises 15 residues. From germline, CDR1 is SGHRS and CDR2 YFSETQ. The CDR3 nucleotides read TGCGCCAGCAGCTTCCAGGAATTGGGCACCGGGGAGCTGTTTTTT. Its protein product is CASSFQELGTGELFF.

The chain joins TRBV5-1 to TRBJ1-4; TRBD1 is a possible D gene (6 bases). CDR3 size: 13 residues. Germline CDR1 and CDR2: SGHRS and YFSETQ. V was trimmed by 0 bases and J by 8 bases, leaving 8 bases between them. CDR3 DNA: TGCGCCAGCAGCTTGGGGGGGACAGAAAAACTGTTTTTT. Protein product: CASSLGGTEKLFF.

For the CDR3, the DNA is TGTGCCAGCAGCCCCTTGGGCGGGAGGGCCCTCAATGAGCAGTTCTTC. It translates to CASSPLGGRALNEQFF. This chain connects TRBV4-2 to TRBJ2-1, with 9 bases aligning to TRBD2. The germline CDR1 and CDR2 sequences are LGHNA and YNFKEQ. The CDR3 totals 16 residues. Germline trimming cut 4 bases from V and 6 bases from J; bases unmatched to any gene: 10.